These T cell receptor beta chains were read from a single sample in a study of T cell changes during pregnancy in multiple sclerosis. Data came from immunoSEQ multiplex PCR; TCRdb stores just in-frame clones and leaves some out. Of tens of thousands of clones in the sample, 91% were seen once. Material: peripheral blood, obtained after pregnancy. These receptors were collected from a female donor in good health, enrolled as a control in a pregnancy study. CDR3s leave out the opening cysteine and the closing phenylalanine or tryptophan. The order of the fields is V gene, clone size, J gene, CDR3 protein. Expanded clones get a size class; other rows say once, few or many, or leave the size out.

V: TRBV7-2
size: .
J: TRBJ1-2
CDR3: ASSSLTGSFYGYT

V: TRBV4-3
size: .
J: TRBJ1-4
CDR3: ASSQDYRGRDEKLF

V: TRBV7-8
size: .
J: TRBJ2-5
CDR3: ASSGRWERETQY

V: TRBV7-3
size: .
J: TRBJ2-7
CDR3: ASSPGQGFEQY

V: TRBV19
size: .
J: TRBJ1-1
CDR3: ASRSIGGRENTEAF

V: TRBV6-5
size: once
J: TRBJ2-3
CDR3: ASSSRGAGTDTQY

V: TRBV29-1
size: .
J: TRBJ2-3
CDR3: SARGTSGTDTQY

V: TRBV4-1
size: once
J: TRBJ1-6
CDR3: ASSQTGTGDNSPLH

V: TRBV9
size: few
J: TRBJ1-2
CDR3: ASSVDPRYT

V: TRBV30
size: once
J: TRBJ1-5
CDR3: AWSDGNQPQH

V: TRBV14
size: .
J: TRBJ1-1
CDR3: ASSPPAGGQKDTEAF

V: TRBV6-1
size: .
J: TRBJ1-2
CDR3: ASRHFGGAGGYT

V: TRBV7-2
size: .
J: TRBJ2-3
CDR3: ASSLGGRETDTQY

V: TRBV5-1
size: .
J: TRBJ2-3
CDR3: ASSLEYMGTDTQY

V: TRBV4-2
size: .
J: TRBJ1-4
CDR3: ASSQEQGTNEKLF

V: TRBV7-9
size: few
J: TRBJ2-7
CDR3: ASTQEGRGHEQY

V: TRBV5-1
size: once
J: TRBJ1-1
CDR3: ASRKGRNTEAF

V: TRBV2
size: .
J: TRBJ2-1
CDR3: ASRGTGGAYNEQF

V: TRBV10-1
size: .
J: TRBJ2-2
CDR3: ASGIPSGGANAGTGELF

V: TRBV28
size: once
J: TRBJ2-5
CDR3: ASRNTGTGLETQY

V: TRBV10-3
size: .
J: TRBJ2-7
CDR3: AISESGQSPYEQY

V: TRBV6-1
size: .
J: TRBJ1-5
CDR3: ASSEYGQPQH

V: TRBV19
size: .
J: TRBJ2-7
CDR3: ASSRRDSSYEQY

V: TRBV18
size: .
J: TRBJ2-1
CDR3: ASSPPLVWTGIGQF

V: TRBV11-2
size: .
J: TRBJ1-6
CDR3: ASRLTGGNYNSPLH

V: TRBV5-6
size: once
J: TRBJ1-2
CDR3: ASSQDSVYGYT

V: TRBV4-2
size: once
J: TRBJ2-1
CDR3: ASSQDNGSYNEQF

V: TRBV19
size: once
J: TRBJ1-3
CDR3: ASRRSSGNTIY

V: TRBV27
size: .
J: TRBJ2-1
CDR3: ASSLSAGRAGGQF

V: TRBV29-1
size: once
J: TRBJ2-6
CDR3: SIREAGANVLT

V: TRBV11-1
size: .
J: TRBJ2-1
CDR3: ASSLLAGGDEQF

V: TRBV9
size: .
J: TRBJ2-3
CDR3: ASSVLTDTQY

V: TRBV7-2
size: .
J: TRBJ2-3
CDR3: ASSPNQGDTQY

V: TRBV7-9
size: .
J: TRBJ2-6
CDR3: ASSPGTAGANVLT

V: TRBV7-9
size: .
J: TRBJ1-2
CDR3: ASSLSQGANYGYT

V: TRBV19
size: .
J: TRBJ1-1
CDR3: ASSMRQGHNTEAF

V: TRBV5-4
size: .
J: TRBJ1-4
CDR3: ASSPRHEEKLF

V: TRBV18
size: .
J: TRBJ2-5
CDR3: ASSPKPRTDPTEQY

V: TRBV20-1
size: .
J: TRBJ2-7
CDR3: SWDSPYEQY

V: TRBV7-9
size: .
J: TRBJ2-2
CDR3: ASSLVRGIRTGELF

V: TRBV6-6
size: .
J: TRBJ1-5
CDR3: ASSDGQSNQPQH

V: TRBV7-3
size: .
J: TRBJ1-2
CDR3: ASSLELSGGYT

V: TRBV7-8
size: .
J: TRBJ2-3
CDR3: ASSLEAQGSDTQY

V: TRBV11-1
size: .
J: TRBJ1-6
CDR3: ASSLGQGGSPLH

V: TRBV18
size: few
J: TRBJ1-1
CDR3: ASSPPGTTEAF

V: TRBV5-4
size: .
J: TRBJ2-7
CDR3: ASSLGGNQYEQY

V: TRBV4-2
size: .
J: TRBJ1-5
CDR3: ASSQVVQGRNQPQH

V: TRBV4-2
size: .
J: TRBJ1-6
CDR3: ASSQDISGGRFNSPLH

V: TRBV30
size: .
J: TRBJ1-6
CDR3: AWSVTHNSPLH

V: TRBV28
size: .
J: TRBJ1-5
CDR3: ASSLLGGPGNQPQH

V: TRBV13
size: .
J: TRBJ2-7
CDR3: ASSAGQAYEQY

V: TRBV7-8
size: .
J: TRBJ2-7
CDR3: ASSLDGEQY

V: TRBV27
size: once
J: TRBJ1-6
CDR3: ASTSTGTVNSPLH

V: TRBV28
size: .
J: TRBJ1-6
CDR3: ASRPGVRARDSPLH

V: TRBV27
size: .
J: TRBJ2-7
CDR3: ATRQGYEQY

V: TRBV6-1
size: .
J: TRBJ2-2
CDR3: ASRGTRLTGELF

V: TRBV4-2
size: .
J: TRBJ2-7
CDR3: ASSQEALAGVVYEQY

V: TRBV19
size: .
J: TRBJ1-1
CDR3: ASSTISGMNTEAF

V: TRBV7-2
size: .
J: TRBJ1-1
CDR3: ASSLLGPGQGEAF

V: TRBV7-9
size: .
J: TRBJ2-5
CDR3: ASSLGGKETQY